The present TCR beta chain was sequenced within a study of cytomegalovirus exposure and HLA in healthy donors. Points from the study as a whole: What a later analysis reportedly showed was that an Asian-associated ancestry cluster had fewer N-insertions than the roughly 670-donor mean.

The PCR was carried out with 60 Vbeta primers and 13 Jbeta primers. The assay was immunoSEQ multiplex PCR, and TCRdb's table has in-frame clones only and misses some. The sample contains roughly 180,000 clones, about 9% of which appear only once. The CDR3 is 13 residues long. V shed 6 bases and J 3 bases; nucleotides not matched to a gene: 3. Germline V lookup: CDR1 MNHNS, CDR2 SASEGT. This clone was detected a few times. Its antigen remains unknown. Nominally healthy donors provided the samples, though records likely missed some immune exposures. Material: PBMCs. This clonotype was sampled from a woman in her twenties or thirties in good health and CMV-seropositive. This chain connects TRBV6-1 to TRBJ2-3; 7 positions agree with TRBD1. For the CDR3, the DNA is TGTGCCAGCAGGAGGGGGCAGACAGATACGCAGTATTTT. Protein: CASRRGQTDTQYF.